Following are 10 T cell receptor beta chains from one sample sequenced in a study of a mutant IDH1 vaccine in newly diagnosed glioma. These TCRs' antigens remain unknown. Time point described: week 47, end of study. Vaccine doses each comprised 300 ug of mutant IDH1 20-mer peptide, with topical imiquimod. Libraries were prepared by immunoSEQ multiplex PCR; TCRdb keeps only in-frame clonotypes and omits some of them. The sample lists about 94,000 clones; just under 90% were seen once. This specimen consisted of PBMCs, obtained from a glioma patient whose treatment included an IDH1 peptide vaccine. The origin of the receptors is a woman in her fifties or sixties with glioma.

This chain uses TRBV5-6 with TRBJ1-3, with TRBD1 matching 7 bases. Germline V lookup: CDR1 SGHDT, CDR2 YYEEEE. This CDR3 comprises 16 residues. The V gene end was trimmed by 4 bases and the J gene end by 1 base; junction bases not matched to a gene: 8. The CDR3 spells CASSGVQGVSGNTIYF. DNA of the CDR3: TGTGCCAGCAGCGGCGTGCAGGGGGTTTCTGGAAACACCATATATTTT.

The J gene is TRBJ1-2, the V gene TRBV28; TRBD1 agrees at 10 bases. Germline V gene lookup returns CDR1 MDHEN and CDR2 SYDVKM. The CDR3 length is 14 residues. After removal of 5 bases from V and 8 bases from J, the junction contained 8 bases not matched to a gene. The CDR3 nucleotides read TGTGCCAGCAGTGTCCGGGACAGGGGCGGAGGCTACACCTTC. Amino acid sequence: CASSVRDRGGGYTF.

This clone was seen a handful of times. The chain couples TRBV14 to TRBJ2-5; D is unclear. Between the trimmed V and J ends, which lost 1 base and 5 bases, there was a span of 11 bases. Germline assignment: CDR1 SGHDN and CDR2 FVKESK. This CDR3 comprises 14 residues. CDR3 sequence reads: CASSQGARSETQYF. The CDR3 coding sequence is TGTGCCAGCAGCCAAGGGGCTAGGTCGGAGACCCAGTACTTC.

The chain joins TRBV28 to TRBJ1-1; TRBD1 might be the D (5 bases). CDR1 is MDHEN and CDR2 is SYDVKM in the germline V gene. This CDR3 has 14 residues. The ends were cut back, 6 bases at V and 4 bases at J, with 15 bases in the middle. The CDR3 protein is CASSPGTRLTEAFF. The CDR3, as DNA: TGTGCCAGCAGCCCAGGGACCCGGCTCACTGAAGCTTTCTTT.

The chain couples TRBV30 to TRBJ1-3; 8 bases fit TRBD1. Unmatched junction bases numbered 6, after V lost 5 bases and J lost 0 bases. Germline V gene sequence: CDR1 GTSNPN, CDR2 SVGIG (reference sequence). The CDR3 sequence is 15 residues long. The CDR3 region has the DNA TGTGCCTGGTCGACAGGGGCCCACTCTGGAAACACCATATATTTT. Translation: CAWSTGAHSGNTIYF.

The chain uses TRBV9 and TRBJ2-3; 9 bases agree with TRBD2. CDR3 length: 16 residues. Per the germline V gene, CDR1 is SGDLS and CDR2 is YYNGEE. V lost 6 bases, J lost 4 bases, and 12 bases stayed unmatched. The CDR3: CASTLYSGSPPDTQYF. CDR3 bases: TGTGCCAGCACCCTGTATAGCGGGAGCCCCCCAGATACGCAGTATTTT.

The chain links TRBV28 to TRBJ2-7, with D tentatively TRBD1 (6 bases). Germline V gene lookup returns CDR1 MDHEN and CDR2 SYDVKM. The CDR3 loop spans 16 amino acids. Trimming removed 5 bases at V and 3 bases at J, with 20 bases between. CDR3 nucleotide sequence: TGTGCCAGCAGTCTGCCACGACAGGTCCGGAACTACGAGCAGTACTTC. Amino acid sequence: CASSLPRQVRNYEQYF.

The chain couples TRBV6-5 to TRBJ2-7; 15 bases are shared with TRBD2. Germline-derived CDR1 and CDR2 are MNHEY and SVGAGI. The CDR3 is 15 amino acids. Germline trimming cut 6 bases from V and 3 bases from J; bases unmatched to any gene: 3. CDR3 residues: CASSWTSGRDYEQYF. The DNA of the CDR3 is TGTGCCAGCAGCTGGACTAGCGGGAGGGACTACGAGCAGTACTTC.

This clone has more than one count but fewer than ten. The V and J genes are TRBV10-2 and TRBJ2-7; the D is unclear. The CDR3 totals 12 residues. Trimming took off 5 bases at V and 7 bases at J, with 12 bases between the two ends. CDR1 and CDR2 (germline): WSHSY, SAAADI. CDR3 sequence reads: CASSLESGEQYF. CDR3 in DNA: TGCGCCAGCAGTTTAGAGTCCGGGGAGCAGTACTTC.

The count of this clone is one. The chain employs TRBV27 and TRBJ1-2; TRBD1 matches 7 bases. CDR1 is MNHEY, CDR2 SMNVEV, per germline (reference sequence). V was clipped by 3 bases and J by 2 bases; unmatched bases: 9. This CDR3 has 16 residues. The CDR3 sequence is CASSFQGELPNYGYTF. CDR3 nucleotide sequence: TGTGCCAGCAGTTTCCAGGGGGAACTTCCCAACTATGGCTACACCTTC.